These T cell receptor beta chains were read from a single sample in a study of blood T cells in healthy people across ages. TCRdb analysed the 5' RACE reads with MiXCR anew, one entry per CDR3 protein. The table lists 750,000 to 1,000,000 distinct CDR3 sequences, 25% to 35% of them singletons. The same specimen was also included in a second study, on T cells of mothers and their children.

Sequences were obtained from blood. The origin of the receptors is a woman aged 40 to 50 in good health. Both conserved end residues are part of each CDR3. A D gene is named only where the DNA matches it firmly. Some rows mark clone size as missing; the rest say once, few, many or name a class of expanded clone.

d_call: -; clone_size: many; cdr3_length: 17; v_call: TRBV7-2; j_call: TRBJ2-5; cdr3_nt: TGTGCCAGCAGCTTAGGCGTCCCTAGCGAGGGGGATGGGACCCAGTACTTC; cdr3_aa: CASSLGVPSEGDGTQYF
d_call: TRBD2; clone_size: -; cdr3_length: 14; v_call: TRBV6-5; j_call: TRBJ2-1; cdr3_nt: TGTGCCAGCAGTCTTGGGGGGGACGACAATGAGCAGTTCTTC; cdr3_aa: CASSLGGDDNEQFF
d_call: TRBD2; clone_size: -; cdr3_length: 13; v_call: TRBV12-3/TRBV12-4; j_call: TRBJ2-7; cdr3_nt: TGTGCCAGCAGTCTTGGACTAGGATCCGAGCAGTACTTC; cdr3_aa: CASSLGLGSEQYF
d_call: TRBD1; clone_size: -; cdr3_length: 14; v_call: TRBV7-2; j_call: TRBJ2-7; cdr3_nt: TGTGCCAGCAGCTTGGGACAGGGACCGTACGAGCGGTACTTC; cdr3_aa: CASSLGQGPYERYF
d_call: -; clone_size: -; cdr3_length: 17; v_call: TRBV7-2; j_call: TRBJ1-2; cdr3_nt: TGTGCCAGCAGCTTGAGATCCGGGACGGGGACTAACTATGGCTACACCTTC; cdr3_aa: CASSLRSGTGTNYGYTF
d_call: -; clone_size: once; cdr3_length: 15; v_call: TRBV25-1; j_call: TRBJ2-5; cdr3_nt: TGTGCCAGCAGTCCCGACTATTCCGGCCGGGAGACCCAGTACTTC; cdr3_aa: CASSPDYSGRETQYF
d_call: TRBD1; clone_size: -; cdr3_length: 18; v_call: TRBV7-9; j_call: TRBJ2-2; cdr3_nt: TGTGCCAGCACTAGTATCACAGGGGGCCTTACGAACACCGGGGAGCTGTTTTTT; cdr3_aa: CASTSITGGLTNTGELFF
d_call: TRBD2; clone_size: many; cdr3_length: 15; v_call: TRBV7-3; j_call: TRBJ2-1; cdr3_nt: TGTGCCAGCAGCCCCCGTAATGCGGGGGACAATGAGCAGTTCTTC; cdr3_aa: CASSPRNAGDNEQFF
d_call: -; clone_size: many; cdr3_length: 14; v_call: TRBV6-1; j_call: TRBJ2-7; cdr3_nt: TGTGCCAGCAGCCAGGGTTTTATAGGCTACGAGCAGTACTTC; cdr3_aa: CASSQGFIGYEQYF
d_call: -; clone_size: -; cdr3_length: 16; v_call: TRBV3-1; j_call: TRBJ2-4; cdr3_nt: TGTGCCAGCAGCCAAGTGGGCTCCGTAGCCAAAAACATTCAGTACTTC; cdr3_aa: CASSQVGSVAKNIQYF
d_call: -; clone_size: few; cdr3_length: 15; v_call: TRBV18; j_call: TRBJ2-3; cdr3_nt: TGTGCCAGCTCACCACCGGGGGATATTGCAGATACGCAGTATTTT; cdr3_aa: CASSPPGDIADTQYF
d_call: -; clone_size: -; cdr3_length: 13; v_call: TRBV4-1; j_call: TRBJ2-1; cdr3_nt: TGCGCCAGCAGCCAAGATCGAGGGAGCCGGCAGTTCTTC; cdr3_aa: CASSQDRGSRQFF
d_call: TRBD1; clone_size: -; cdr3_length: 13; v_call: TRBV20-1; j_call: TRBJ1-2; cdr3_nt: TGCAGTGCTAGAGTAGAACAGGGGTATGGCTACACCTTC; cdr3_aa: CSARVEQGYGYTF
d_call: TRBD1; clone_size: -; cdr3_length: 15; v_call: TRBV19; j_call: TRBJ1-2; cdr3_nt: TGTGCCAGTAGTACCGAACGGGACAGGGGGCAAGGCTACACCTTC; cdr3_aa: CASSTERDRGQGYTF
d_call: TRBD1; clone_size: -; cdr3_length: 15; v_call: TRBV19; j_call: TRBJ2-7; cdr3_nt: TGTGCCAGTAGCATAAGCCGACAGGGCACCTACGAGCAGTACTTC; cdr3_aa: CASSISRQGTYEQYF
d_call: TRBD2; clone_size: -; cdr3_length: 18; v_call: TRBV9; j_call: TRBJ2-7; cdr3_nt: TGTGCCAGCACCTTAGGGAGTAGCGGGGGCAACTCCTACAATGAGCAGTACTTC; cdr3_aa: CASTLGSSGGNSYNEQYF
d_call: TRBD1; clone_size: -; cdr3_length: 15; v_call: TRBV12-3/TRBV12-4; j_call: TRBJ1-5; cdr3_nt: TGTGCCAGCAGGGGTGGACAGGGGAGAAATCAGCCCCAGCATTTT; cdr3_aa: CASRGGQGRNQPQHF
d_call: -; clone_size: -; cdr3_length: 13; v_call: TRBV5-5; j_call: TRBJ1-2; cdr3_nt: TGTGCCAGCAGCTGGGGGCATGAGTATGGCTACACCTTC; cdr3_aa: CASSWGHEYGYTF
d_call: -; clone_size: -; cdr3_length: 17; v_call: TRBV20-1; j_call: TRBJ1-1; cdr3_nt: TGCAGTGCTAGACTCCAGGGTGGTTGGGCGGTGAACACTGAAGCTTTCTTT; cdr3_aa: CSARLQGGWAVNTEAFF
d_call: -; clone_size: -; cdr3_length: 15; v_call: TRBV5-1; j_call: TRBJ1-4; cdr3_nt: TGCGCCAGCAGCTTGTCTTTAGCAACTAATGAAAAACTGTTTTTT; cdr3_aa: CASSLSLATNEKLFF
d_call: TRBD1; clone_size: few; cdr3_length: 15; v_call: TRBV11-2; j_call: TRBJ1-2; cdr3_nt: TGTGCCAGCAGCTTAGGGGACAGGGTAACTCGTACCTACACCTTC; cdr3_aa: CASSLGDRVTRTYTF
d_call: -; clone_size: many; cdr3_length: 14; v_call: TRBV28; j_call: TRBJ2-1; cdr3_nt: TGTGCCAGCCGAGCGGTTAGCTCCTACAATGAGCAGTTCTTC; cdr3_aa: CASRAVSSYNEQFF
d_call: TRBD1; clone_size: -; cdr3_length: 14; v_call: TRBV2; j_call: TRBJ1-1; cdr3_nt: TGTGCCAGCAGTCCCACAGGGGGGAACACTGGAGCTTTCTTT; cdr3_aa: CASSPTGGNTGAFF
d_call: -; clone_size: once; cdr3_length: 14; v_call: TRBV7-3; j_call: TRBJ2-1; cdr3_nt: TGTGCCAGCAGCTTAAGTGGTAGCGACAGTGAGCAGTTCTTC; cdr3_aa: CASSLSGSDSEQFF
d_call: -; clone_size: -; cdr3_length: 13; v_call: TRBV20-1; j_call: TRBJ2-3; cdr3_nt: TGCAGTGCCGCGCAGGGACCCACAGATACGCAGTATTTT; cdr3_aa: CSAAQGPTDTQYF
d_call: -; clone_size: -; cdr3_length: 14; v_call: TRBV20-1; j_call: TRBJ2-1; cdr3_nt: TGCAGTGCTAGAGACAGGGGGGCCTACAATGAGCAGTTCTTC; cdr3_aa: CSARDRGAYNEQFF
d_call: -; clone_size: few; cdr3_length: 14; v_call: TRBV2; j_call: TRBJ2-2; cdr3_nt: TGTGCCACAACCGGGACGGTAAACACCGGGGAGCTGTTTTTT; cdr3_aa: CATTGTVNTGELFF
d_call: TRBD1; clone_size: -; cdr3_length: 15; v_call: TRBV25-1; j_call: TRBJ1-6; cdr3_nt: TGTGCCAGCAGTGATTTAGGCCAGGGGGGTTCACCCCTCCACTTT; cdr3_aa: CASSDLGQGGSPLHF
d_call: -; clone_size: -; cdr3_length: 12; v_call: TRBV5-1; j_call: TRBJ2-1; cdr3_nt: TGCGCCAGCAGCCGAACGACCCTAGGGCAGTTCTTC; cdr3_aa: CASSRTTLGQFF
d_call: TRBD2; clone_size: -; cdr3_length: 18; v_call: TRBV7-6; j_call: TRBJ2-4; cdr3_nt: TGTGCCAGCAGCTTAGTAGGGGGGACACGGGAGGGCTTCAATGAGCAGTACTTC; cdr3_aa: CASSLVGGTREGFNEQYF
d_call: TRBD1; clone_size: few; cdr3_length: 17; v_call: TRBV27; j_call: TRBJ1-1; cdr3_nt: TGTGCCAGCAGTCCTAGGGACAGGGGCATAATGAACACTGAAGCTTTCTTT; cdr3_aa: CASSPRDRGIMNTEAFF
d_call: -; clone_size: -; cdr3_length: 13; v_call: TRBV19; j_call: TRBJ2-3; cdr3_nt: TGTGCCAGTAGTATGGAAGCCCTCTCTACGCAGTATTTT; cdr3_aa: CASSMEALSTQYF
d_call: -; clone_size: few; cdr3_length: 17; v_call: TRBV7-9; j_call: TRBJ1-1; cdr3_nt: TGTGCCAGCAGCTTAGACAGATCTAGGACGGAGAACACTGAAGCTTTCTTT; cdr3_aa: CASSLDRSRTENTEAFF
d_call: -; clone_size: many; cdr3_length: 14; v_call: TRBV28; j_call: TRBJ2-3; cdr3_nt: TGTGCCAGCTCCGAGGATGGTTGGACAGATACGCAGTATTTT; cdr3_aa: CASSEDGWTDTQYF
d_call: -; clone_size: -; cdr3_length: 15; v_call: TRBV7-2; j_call: TRBJ2-2; cdr3_nt: TGTGCCAGCAGCTTAACCATTTCTAACACCGGGGAGCTGTTTTTT; cdr3_aa: CASSLTISNTGELFF
d_call: TRBD2; clone_size: many; cdr3_length: 17; v_call: TRBV9; j_call: TRBJ2-1; cdr3_nt: TGTGCCAGCAGCGTAGAAGAGCGGGGGCCCAACTACAATGAGCAGTTCTTC; cdr3_aa: CASSVEERGPNYNEQFF
d_call: -; clone_size: many; cdr3_length: 14; v_call: TRBV20-1; j_call: TRBJ1-2; cdr3_nt: TGCAGTGCTACAGGGATGGTGAGGGACTATGGCTACACCTTC; cdr3_aa: CSATGMVRDYGYTF
d_call: -; clone_size: few; cdr3_length: 16; v_call: TRBV6-4; j_call: TRBJ2-1; cdr3_nt: TGTACCAGCAGTTTCGCAGCTAGCACATTAGACAATGAGCAGTTCTTC; cdr3_aa: CTSSFAASTLDNEQFF
d_call: -; clone_size: many; cdr3_length: 14; v_call: TRBV29-1; j_call: TRBJ2-4; cdr3_nt: TGCAGCGTAGCAAAGACGGGAGCCAAAAACATTCAGTACTTC; cdr3_aa: CSVAKTGAKNIQYF
d_call: TRBD2; clone_size: many; cdr3_length: 18; v_call: TRBV4-3; j_call: TRBJ2-3; cdr3_nt: TGCGCCAGCAGCCAAGATAGAACTAGCGGGGGGGCAGGACATACGCAGTATTTT; cdr3_aa: CASSQDRTSGGAGHTQYF
d_call: -; clone_size: -; cdr3_length: 14; v_call: TRBV5-1; j_call: TRBJ2-1; cdr3_nt: TGCGCCAGCAGCTTGTCCGGGACAAGCAATGAGCAGTTCTTC; cdr3_aa: CASSLSGTSNEQFF
d_call: TRBD1; clone_size: many; cdr3_length: 15; v_call: TRBV5-1; j_call: TRBJ2-1; cdr3_nt: TGCGCCAGCAGCTTGGGGACAGGTCGCAGCAATGAGCAGTTCTTC; cdr3_aa: CASSLGTGRSNEQFF
d_call: TRBD1; clone_size: many; cdr3_length: 16; v_call: TRBV7-3; j_call: TRBJ2-1; cdr3_nt: TGTGCCAGCAGCCCAAACAGGGGAAGCTCCTACAATGAGCAGTTCTTC; cdr3_aa: CASSPNRGSSYNEQFF
d_call: -; clone_size: few; cdr3_length: 13; v_call: TRBV28; j_call: TRBJ1-2; cdr3_nt: TGTGCCAGCAGGCTCGGGGGCCTCTATGGCTACACCTTC; cdr3_aa: CASRLGGLYGYTF
d_call: -; clone_size: once; cdr3_length: 16; v_call: TRBV5-6; j_call: TRBJ2-2; cdr3_nt: TGTGCCAGCAGCCCTCGTATTACCCCGAACACCGGGGAGCTGTTTTTT; cdr3_aa: CASSPRITPNTGELFF
d_call: TRBD2; clone_size: many; cdr3_length: 13; v_call: TRBV6-2/TRBV6-3; j_call: TRBJ2-4; cdr3_nt: TGTGCCAGCAATTTGGGGGGGAGGAACATTCAGTACTTC; cdr3_aa: CASNLGGRNIQYF